This T cell receptor beta chain was recovered during a study of long-term antiretroviral therapy in people with HIV. A word on this clone: Its antigen is unknown.

V lost 6 bases and J 7 bases, leaving 15 bases between the germline ends. This CDR3 is built from 14 residues. Germline V gene data show CDR1 as MNHNS and CDR2 as SASEGT. Study findings and constraints: ART preceded a rise in diversity that nonetheless stayed lower than in transplant donor controls.

Sequencing used immunoSEQ v3.0 at survey level. Generated by immunoSEQ multiplex PCR, the TCRdb table keeps only in-frame clones and is missing some. The table lists some 19,000 clones, about 89% of them singletons. The clonotype originates from a man aged 40-50 years with HIV. The specimen comprised unsorted PBMCs, sampled 0.5 years after starting antiretroviral therapy. The rearrangement links TRBV6-1 to TRBJ2-2; D remains unclear. The CDR3 DNA reads TGTGCCAGCAGGGCCCCACGACTGGACGGGGAGCTGTTTTTT. It codes for CASRAPRLDGELFF.